These 6 T cell receptor beta chains came from one sample sequenced in a study of T-cell reconstitution after alpha-beta-depleted transplantation in children. Molecular barcoding with unique molecular identifiers was used for the TCRbeta library. Via MiXCR, TCRdb re-called the PCR reads, giving one row per CDR3 protein. The sample includes about 340,000 distinct CDR3 sequences, about 14% seen only once; the top ten take around 4%. The specimen was PBMCs, collected from the stem cell graft. Source of these receptors: a human donor who donated a stem cell graft to a child with Fanconi anemia.

This clonotype has ten or more counts. This chain joins TRBV29-1 and TRBJ1-1, with a possible D match to TRBD1 (5 bases). This CDR3 has 14 amino acids. The germline CDR1 and CDR2 sequences are SQVTM and ANQGSEA. V lost 3 bases, J lost 0 bases, and 11 bases lay in between. CDR3 coding DNA: TGCAGCGTTGAGGCCAGGGCCATGAACACTGAAGCTTTCTTT. Translated: CSVEARAMNTEAFF.

This clonotype was found a few times. The chain couples TRBV20-1 to TRBJ1-1; D may be TRBD1 (5 bases). The V end was cut by 0 bases, the J end by 3 bases, with 8 bases between. The CDR3 is 13 amino acids. Germline lookup yields CDR1 DFQATT and CDR2 SNEGSKA (reference sequence). The CDR3 region has the DNA TGCAGTGCTAGAGAGGGGGAGGACACTGAAGCTTTCTTT. The encoded protein is CSAREGEDTEAFF.

The rearrangement links TRBV7-9 to TRBJ2-1; no clear D. Looked up from germline, CDR1 is SEHNR and CDR2 is FQNEAQ (reference sequence). CDR3 length: 13 residues. The ends were cut back, 6 bases at V and 6 bases at J, with 12 bases in the middle. In DNA form, the CDR3 reads TGTGCCAGCAGTTATATACAGAGCAATGAGCAGTTCTTC. Residues: CASSYIQSNEQFF.

V is TRBV12-3 or TRBV12-4 and J is TRBJ1-1; possibly TRBD1 for D (5 bases). This CDR3 has 16 amino acids. The V end lost 0 bases, the J end lost 1 base, and 12 bases lay between the germline ends. CDR3 residues: CASSLARQGWNTEAFF. The CDR3 DNA follows: TGTGCCAGCAGTTTAGCGCGCCAGGGATGGAACACTGAAGCTTTCTTT.

This clonotype has a handful of counts. CDR3 protein: CASSQDRQNIQYF. CDR3 bases: TGCGCCAGCAGCCAAGATAGGCAAAACATTCAGTACTTC. The chain has TRBV4-3 and TRBJ2-4; D is undetermined. CDR3 size: 13 residues. The germline V gene has CDR1 LGHNA and CDR2 YSLEER. The V gene lost 0 bases and the J gene lost 5 bases, with 5 bases spanning the gap.

This clonotype has more than one count but fewer than ten. The rearrangement joins TRBV6-5 to TRBJ1-6, with 9 bases that match TRBD1. This CDR3 has 15 residues. V lost 4 bases and J lost 8; bases outside the gene matches: 6. CDR1 MNHEY and CDR2 SVGAGI come from the germline V gene. CDR3: CASSSPGTGHSPLHF. The CDR3 bases are TGTGCCAGCAGTTCCCCCGGGACAGGGCATTCACCCCTCCACTTT.